This record looks at one T cell receptor (beta chain) sequence and its context. Which antigen it targets is not known. It has no much larger one-base neighbor in the sample; base qualities were not kept. The label giving this sample's time point can be read as: baseline before first vaccination. The vaccinee samples were drawn from two UK trials, COV001 and COV002, one of which was a single-blind randomized controlled phase 2/3 trial testing AZD1222 (ChAdOx1 nCoV-19) in healthy adults. Trial participant PBMC samples were collected at day 0 and day 28 after the second dose for TCRbeta chain sequencing. Inclusive of the bounding cysteine and phenylalanine, the CDR3 is 13 residues long. The entry retains the CDR3 DNA only, 39 bases that are in frame from base 1. The V and J ends are trimmed by 1 base and 4 bases, leaving 7 bases between them. CDR1 and CDR2 (LNHDA, SQIVND) derive from the germline V gene (reference sequence).

This record belongs to a study of T cell responses to AZD1222 COVID-19 vaccine (dated by TCRdb to 2020 to 2022). For the wider study: AZD1222 recipients given second doses at about 4 weeks or at about 12 weeks were pooled, since spike-specific TCR depth and breadth were not found to differ between the two schedules. A total of approximately 230 trial participants underwent TCR sequencing, of whom 207 received two doses of AZD1222 and some 26 received two doses of the MenACWY control vaccine. Trial participants were enrolled by age into subgroups of 18-55, 56-69 and 70-plus years, and around 150, 29 and 61 TCR-sequenced participants, respectively, were included in these subgroups. The paper as a whole reports these results and caveats: Spike-specific TCR breadth and depth rose significantly after two AZD1222 doses compared with day 0 and with MenACWY recipients. Conclusions about previously exposed vaccinees were limited because only six AZD1222 recipients were SARS-CoV-2 seropositive at baseline. Participants were mostly white British and included more females than males, and it was suggested by the authors that clonal diversity may have been underestimated. Reportedly, close to half of the unique spike-specific TCRs recognized epitopes lying outside the regions that are mutated in the B.1.351 and B.1.1.7 variants. CD4 TCRs associated with the vaccine covered the entire spike protein, and the dominant responses were in regions 160-218 and 743-854. In the small 56-69-year group, the increase in depth fell short of significance, most likely because of low power. No day 14 peak-response samples were available, so repertoires were characterized only after the peak T cell response.

The CDR3 regions of human TCRbeta chains were analyzed by immunosequencing. The published analysis was carried out like this. Repertoire TCRs were matched against a reference library of SARS-CoV-2-specific TCRs generated with the MIRA antigen-specificity platform. Breadth was defined as the fraction of unique TCRs that were SARS-CoV-2-associated. Depth was defined as the fraction of total T cells that were SARS-CoV-2-associated. Using the MIRA data, every spike-specific TCR was mapped to the spike region that the TCR reacted to and assigned to either a CD4 or a CD8 class. Log10-transformed breadth and depth values were compared by one-way ANOVA with Sidak's multiple comparisons tests. TCRdb re-hosts the immuneACCESS table, in-frame sequences only. Its copies lack some clones; in the studies checked, an unresolved V gene accounts for under half of them, and the cause for the rest is not known. D and trimming were read from the DNA, whereas the V and J calls and clone size are those reported in that table. A total of 95,000 to 100,000 clones appear in this sample, more than 90% of them only once. Approximately 11% of the sample lies in the top ten.

The chain couples TRBV19 to TRBJ1-2; the D gene identity is not certain. Sample: peripheral blood, taken on day 0 of AZD1222 vaccination. The receptor comes from an adult in good health. The CDR3 is CASSIATRYGYTF. DNA sequence: TGTGCCAGTAGTATAGCTACTCGCTATGGCTACACCTTC.